This T cell receptor (beta chain) is from a study of blood T cell repertoires in COVID-19. Study details: Specimens from acute and convalescent COVID-19 originated in the United States, Italy and Spain. PBMCs, B-cell-depleted T cells, or T cells were the source of the cDNA or gDNA that made up the material.

Original data processing: Researchers report that nucleated cell counts were estimated from reference gene primer amplification. The assay was immunoSEQ multiplex PCR, and TCRdb's table has in-frame clones only and misses some. The D gene and trimming were derived from the DNA, and the V and J assignments and clone size from that table. The repertoire includes about 180,000 clones, roughly 77% of them detected once, and around 7% sits in the top ten. Germline-derived CDR1 and CDR2 are LGHNA and YSLEER. The CDR3 consists of 14 residues. Trimming removed 4 bases from V and 2 bases from J; junction bases left unmatched: 4. This clone is a singleton in its sample.

This sequence was found in a man between 65 and 85 years old with active or convalescent COVID-19. The chain links TRBV4-3 to TRBJ1-2; 7 positions match TRBD1. The sequenced sample was peripheral blood. CDR3 protein: CASSRQGQNYGYTF. CDR3 DNA: TGCGCCAGCAGCCGACAGGGACAAAACTATGGCTACACCTTC.